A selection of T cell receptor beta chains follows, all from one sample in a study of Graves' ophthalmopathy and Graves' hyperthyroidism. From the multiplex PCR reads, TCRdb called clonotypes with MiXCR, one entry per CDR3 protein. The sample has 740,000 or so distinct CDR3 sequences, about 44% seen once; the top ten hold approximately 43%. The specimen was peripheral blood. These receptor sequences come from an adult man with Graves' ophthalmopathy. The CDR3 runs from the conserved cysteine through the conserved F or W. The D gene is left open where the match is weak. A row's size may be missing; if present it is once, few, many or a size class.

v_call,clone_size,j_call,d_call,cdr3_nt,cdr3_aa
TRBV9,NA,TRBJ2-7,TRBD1,TGTGCCAGCAGCGCCGGAGACAGGGCATCCTACGAGCAGTACTTC,CASSAGDRASYEQYF
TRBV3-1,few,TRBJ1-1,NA,TGTGCCAGCAGCCAAGGAACGGGGGCCACTGAAGCTTTCTTT,CASSQGTGATEAFF
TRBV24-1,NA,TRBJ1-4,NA,TGTGCCACCAGTGATGCGGGGGAAAAACTGCTTTTT,CATSDAGEKLLF
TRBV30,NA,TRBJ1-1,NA,TGTGCCTGGATCGGGGGTATCACTGAAGCTTTCTTT,CAWIGGITEAFF
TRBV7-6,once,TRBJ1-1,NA,TGTGCCAGCAGCCCGGGGAGACAAGCTTTCTTT,CASSPGRQAFF
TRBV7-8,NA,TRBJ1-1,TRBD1,TGTGCCAGCAGAACAGGGGGCTGGATTGAAGCTTTCTTT,CASRTGGWIEAFF
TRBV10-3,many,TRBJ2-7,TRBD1,TGTGCCATCAGTGAACCGGACAGGTCCTCGAGGGAGCAGTACTTC,CAISEPDRSSREQYF
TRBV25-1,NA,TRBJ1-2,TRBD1,TGTGCCAGCTTGGAGGGACAGGGTTATGGCTACACCTTC,CASLEGQGYGYTF
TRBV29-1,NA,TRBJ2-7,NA,TGCAGCTCACCAAGTGACAGGTTCTACGAGCAGTACTTC,CSSPSDRFYEQYF
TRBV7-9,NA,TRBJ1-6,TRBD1,TGTGCCAGCAGCCCTCGGACAGGGAGCTCCTATAATTCACCCCTCCACTTT,CASSPRTGSSYNSPLHF
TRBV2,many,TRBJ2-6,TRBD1,TGTGCCAGCAGGAGGCAGGGGGCAAGCGGGGCCAACGTCCTGACTTTC,CASRRQGASGANVLTF
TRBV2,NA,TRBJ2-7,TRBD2,TGTGCCAGCAGTGAATTGGGACTAGCGGGGGGGCCCTTTGACGAGCAGTACTTC,CASSELGLAGGPFDEQYF
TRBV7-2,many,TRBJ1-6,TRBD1,TGTGCCAGCAGCCCGGACAGGGTATCACCCCTCCACTTT,CASSPDRVSPLHF
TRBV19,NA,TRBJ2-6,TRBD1,TGTGCCAGTAGTGTAACAGGGGGCGGCTCTGGGGCCAACGTCCTGACTTTC,CASSVTGGGSGANVLTF
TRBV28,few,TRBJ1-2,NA,TGTGCCAGCAGGCTCGCGCCTTATGGCTACACCTTC,CASRLAPYGYTF
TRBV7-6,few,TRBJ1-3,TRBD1,TGTGCCAGCAGCGACAGGGCTCTCTCTGGAAACACCATATATTTT,CASSDRALSGNTIYF
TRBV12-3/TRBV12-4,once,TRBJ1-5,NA,TGTGCCAGCAGTTTCCTATATGACAATCAGCCCCAGCATTTT,CASSFLYDNQPQHF
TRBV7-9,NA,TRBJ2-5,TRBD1,TGTGCCAGCAGCCTCCCGGGACAGGGAGATGGGACCCAGTACTTC,CASSLPGQGDGTQYF
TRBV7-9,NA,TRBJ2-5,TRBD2,TGTGCCAGCAGCTTCTCGGGAGGAGAGACCCAGTACTTC,CASSFSGGETQYF
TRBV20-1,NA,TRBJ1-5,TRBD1,TGCAGTGCTAGAGCACCCCAGACAGGGGTGGGTCAGCCCCAGCATTTT,CSARAPQTGVGQPQHF
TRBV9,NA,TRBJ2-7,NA,TGTGCCAGCAGCTCTCCCCCTAGATTAGGGGAAACCTACGAGCAGTACTTC,CASSSPPRLGETYEQYF
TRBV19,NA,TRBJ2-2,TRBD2,TGTGCCAGTAGTCGTTTCAGTGAGGGCGGGAGAGGAACCGGGGAGCTGTTTTTT,CASSRFSEGGRGTGELFF
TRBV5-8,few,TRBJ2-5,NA,TGTGCCAGCGCCTCCGTGGGGATGGAGACCCAGTACTTC,CASASVGMETQYF
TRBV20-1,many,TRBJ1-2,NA,TGCAGTGCTAGGGACACCCACTATGGCTACACCTTC,CSARDTHYGYTF
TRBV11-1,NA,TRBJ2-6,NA,TGTGCCAGCGTACAGGGCGACACCGGGGCCAACGTCCTGACTTTC,CASVQGDTGANVLTF
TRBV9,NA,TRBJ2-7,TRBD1,TGTGCCAGCAGCGCGGGATTGGACAGGTTCTCCTACGAGCAGTACTTC,CASSAGLDRFSYEQYF
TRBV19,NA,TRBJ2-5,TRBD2,TGTGCCAGTAGTATGCAACCAGCGGGGGGCCAAGAGACCCAGTACTTC,CASSMQPAGGQETQYF
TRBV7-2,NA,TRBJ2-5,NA,TGTGCCAGCAGCTTAGGTGGACAGACTGTGAGGGAGACCCAGTACTTC,CASSLGGQTVRETQYF
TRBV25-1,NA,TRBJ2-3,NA,TGTGCCAGCACGTCAGGGGTCCAAGATACGCAGTATTTT,CASTSGVQDTQYF
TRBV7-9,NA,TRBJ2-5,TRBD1,TGTGCCAGCAGCTTGTTGTTTGGGACAGGGGGCGCGGAGACCCAGTACTTC,CASSLLFGTGGAETQYF
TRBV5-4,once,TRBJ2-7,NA,TGTGCCAGCAGCTTGGGAGGGTACAGCTACTACGAGCAGTACTTC,CASSLGGYSYYEQYF
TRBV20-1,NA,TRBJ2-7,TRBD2,TGCAGTGCAACCCGCATAGCGGGAGCGTACGAGCAGTACTTC,CSATRIAGAYEQYF
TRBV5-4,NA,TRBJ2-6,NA,TGTGCCAGCAGCGAGGACGGGTCTGGGGCCAACGTCCTGACTTTC,CASSEDGSGANVLTF
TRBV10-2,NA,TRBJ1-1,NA,TGCGCCAGCAGTGAGTCAGGGCCGTCAGCTTTCTTT,CASSESGPSAFF
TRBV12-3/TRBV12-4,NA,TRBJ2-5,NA,TGTGCCAGCAGTCTCTCCAGGGGCACCGGGGAGACCCAGTACTTC,CASSLSRGTGETQYF
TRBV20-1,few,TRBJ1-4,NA,TGCAGTGCTACTACACCGGGAGGCGACCGAGAAAAACTGTTTTTT,CSATTPGGDREKLFF
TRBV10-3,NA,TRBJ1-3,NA,TGTGCCATCAGGAAGGACCTGGGCGGTGGAAACACCATATATTTT,CAIRKDLGGGNTIYF
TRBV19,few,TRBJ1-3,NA,TGTGCCAGTAGCAGGGATTTTTCCGGAAACACCATATATTTT,CASSRDFSGNTIYF
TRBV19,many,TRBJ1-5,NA,TGTGCCAGTAGTATAGGTCGGAATCAGCCCCAGCATTTT,CASSIGRNQPQHF
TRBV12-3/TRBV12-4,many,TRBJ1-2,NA,TGTGCCAGCAGGCCCCAACAGGTCGCGGGCTACACCTTC,CASRPQQVAGYTF
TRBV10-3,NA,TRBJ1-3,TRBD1,TGTGCCATCAGTGCCCCTGGACAGGAACAGAATGGAAACACCATATATTTT,CAISAPGQEQNGNTIYF
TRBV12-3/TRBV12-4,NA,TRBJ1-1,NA,TGTGCCAGCAGTTTCCTGTCATACCCTGAAGCTTTCTTT,CASSFLSYPEAFF
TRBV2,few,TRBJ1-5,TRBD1,TGTGCCAGCAGCCAATCTCCACAGGGGGCTATTCAGCCCCAGCATTTT,CASSQSPQGAIQPQHF
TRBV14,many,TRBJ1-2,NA,TGTGCCAGCAGCTCCTCGATCTATGGCTACACCTTC,CASSSSIYGYTF
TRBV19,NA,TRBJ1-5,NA,TGTGCCAGTAGGTCATTGGGGGACCTCAATCAGCCCCAGCATTTT,CASRSLGDLNQPQHF
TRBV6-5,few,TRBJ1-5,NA,TGTGCCAGCAGTGACGGGATTGGGAATCAGCCCCAGCATTTT,CASSDGIGNQPQHF
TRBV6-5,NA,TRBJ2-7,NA,TGTGCCAGCAGGACTTTCTTTCGTAGGGTCTCCTACGAGCAGTACTTC,CASRTFFRRVSYEQYF
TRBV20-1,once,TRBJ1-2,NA,TGCAGTGCTAGACAGTGGTCCAACTATGGCTACACCTTC,CSARQWSNYGYTF
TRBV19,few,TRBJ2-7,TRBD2,TGTGCCAGTAGTATAACCGGGACTAGTGGCGAGCAGTACTTC,CASSITGTSGEQYF
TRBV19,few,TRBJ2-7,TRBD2,TGTGCCAGTAGTATAGGTGCTAGCGGGACCTACGAGCAGTACTTC,CASSIGASGTYEQYF
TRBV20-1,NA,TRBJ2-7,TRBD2,TGCAGTGCTAGTATAGCGGGATACGAGCAGTACTTC,CSASIAGYEQYF
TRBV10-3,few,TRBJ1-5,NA,TGTGCCAGCAGCCGAAGCGGACAGTCACTTTCGCCCCAGCATTTT,CASSRSGQSLSPQHF
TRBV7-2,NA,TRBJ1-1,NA,TGTGCCAGCAGCTTAGCGAGTACTAGTTGGCAGGCTGAAGCTTTCTTT,CASSLASTSWQAEAFF
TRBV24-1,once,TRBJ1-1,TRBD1,TGTGCCACCAGACAGGGGGCCGTGAACACTGAAGCTTTCTTT,CATRQGAVNTEAFF
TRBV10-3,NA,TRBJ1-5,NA,TGTGCCATCAGTGAAGGTCTCAGTAGGGGGGATCAGCCCCAGCATTTT,CAISEGLSRGDQPQHF